This note documents a single TCR beta chain sequence. The data were obtained in a study of T-cell memory formation after mild COVID-19. V was clipped by 5 bases and J by 0 bases, with 15 bases between them. The CDR3 runs to 16 residues. Looked up from germline, CDR1 is SEHNR and CDR2 is FQNEAQ (reference sequence). TCRdb re-called the 5' RACE reads through MiXCR, storing one row per CDR3 protein. The profile covers about 110,000 distinct CDR3 sequences, with around 15% appearing a single time and 28% taken by the ten largest. Sequenced material: PBMCs or a T cell subset sorted from them (not recorded which). The clonotype was recovered from an adult woman who had mild COVID-19 (a few samples of this study predate the infection). Cell type and time point are not known. The chain carries TRBV7-9 and TRBJ2-3; D not resolved. The CDR3 nucleotides are TGTGCCAGCAGCCCCCGTACAGTGCATAGCACAGATACGCAGTATTTT. Translation: CASSPRTVHSTDTQYF.